The next 11 T cell receptor beta chains were all read from a single sample in a study of response to subunit inactivated influenza vaccine. TCRdb called the RT-PCR reads again in MiXCR, with one record for every CDR3 protein. The sample lists 500,000 to 600,000 distinct CDR3 sequences, about an eighth occurring once. Sequencing used PBMCs from blood, obtained on the day of vaccination. These receptor sequences come from a man aged 45-60 years who received an inactivated influenza vaccine.

This clonotype was seen a few times. This chain connects TRBV13 to TRBJ1-2; TRBD1 is a possible D gene (5 bases). Per the germline V gene, CDR1 is PRHDT and CDR2 is FYEKMQ (reference sequence). V was pared by 5 bases and J by 4 bases, with 8 bases between. There are 12 residues in the CDR3. CDR3 sequence: CASSEDTYGYTF. The DNA for the CDR3 is TGTGCCAGCAGCGAGGACACCTATGGCTACACCTTC.

This clonotype showed up just a few times. The chain recombines TRBV20-1 with TRBJ2-3; weak D call: TRBD2 (6 bases). The CDR3 covers 15 residues. V was shortened by 4 bases and J by 2 bases, with 16 bases between the two germline ends. Germline CDR1 and CDR2: DFQATT and SNEGSKA (reference sequence). CDR3 residues: CSAKWLAANTDTQYF. The CDR3 nucleotides are TGCAGTGCTAAGTGGTTAGCGGCCAACACAGATACGCAGTATTTT.

The sample holds many counts of this clonotype. The rearrangement joins TRBV5-1 to TRBJ2-3, with TRBD2 identical over 10 bases. With 4 bases clipped from V and 5 bases from J, the junction kept 7 bases outside the gene matches. CDR3 size: 15 residues. Germline CDR1 and CDR2: SGHRS and YFSETQ. CDR3 nucleotides: TGCGCCAGCAGCCCGAGCGGGGGGGCCCAAGATACGCAGTATTTT. It yields the protein CASSPSGGAQDTQYF.

A few counts support this clonotype. The V call is TRBV11-2, the J call TRBJ2-1, with TRBD2 identical over 11 bases. The CDR3 length is 16 residues. The V gene's germline CDR1 is SGHAT and CDR2 FQNNGV. The ends lost 3 bases at V and 3 bases at J; junction bases unmatched: 4. The CDR3 sequence: CASSFLAGGNYNEQFF. Written as DNA, the CDR3 is TGTGCCAGCAGCTTCCTAGCGGGGGGTAACTACAATGAGCAGTTCTTC. The whole variable domain, filled in from reference TRBV11-2 and TRBJ2-1, reads EAGVAQSPRYKIIEKRQSVAFWCNPISGHATLYWYQQILGQGPKLLIQFQNNGVVDDSQLPKDRFSAERLKGVDSTLKIQPAKLEDSAVYLCASSFLAGGNYNEQFFGPGTRLTVL.

In this sample, this clonotype turned up many times. This chain joins TRBV5-1 and TRBJ1-1; TRBD1 matches at 7 bases. The CDR3 totals 15 residues. The trim removed 4 bases at V and 3 bases at J, leaving 9 bases unmatched. Per the germline V gene, CDR1 is SGHRS and CDR2 is YFSETQ. CDR3 region: CASSPVGTGDTEAFF. The DNA of the CDR3 is TGCGCCAGCAGCCCGGTAGGAACAGGGGACACTGAAGCTTTCTTT.

This clonotype was seen at least ten times. The chain recombines TRBV7-2 with TRBJ2-4, with D possibly being TRBD1 (6 bases). V was trimmed by 3 bases and J by 0 bases, leaving 12 bases between them. This CDR3 is 16 amino acids long. Germline-derived CDR1 and CDR2 are SGHTA and FQGNSA. CDR3 bases: TGTGCCAGCAGCTTGGACAGAACTATAGCCAAAAACATTCAGTACTTC. Protein sequence: CASSLDRTIAKNIQYF.

The chain carries TRBV7-9 and TRBJ1-1; the match to TRBD1 covers 7 bases. The CDR3 sequence is 14 residues long. Trimming at V came to 5 bases and at J to 5 bases, leaving 8 bases not matched to a gene. CDR1 and CDR2 from the germline V gene are SEHNR and FQNEAQ (reference sequence). The chain's CDR3 is CASSITTGWTEAFF. CDR3 DNA sequence: TGTGCCAGCAGCATTACGACAGGGTGGACTGAAGCTTTCTTT.

This chain joins TRBV18 and TRBJ1-2; no clear D gene. This CDR3 spans 13 amino acids. The germline V gene has CDR1 KGHSH and CDR2 LQKENI. V lost 8 bases to trimming and J lost 6 bases, with 16 bases between them. CDR3 DNA sequence: TGTGCCAGCGCGGAGACCCTACTCAATGGCTACACCTTC. This encodes CASAETLLNGYTF.

This chain uses TRBV20-1 with TRBJ2-5; D gene ambiguous. Looked up from germline, CDR1 is DFQATT and CDR2 is SNEGSKA (reference sequence). The V gene lost 0 bases and the J gene lost 1 base, with 9 bases spanning the gap. This CDR3 contains 14 residues. In DNA form, the CDR3 reads TGCAGTGCTAGAGAATATATCTCCCAAGAGACCCAGTACTTC. Translating gives CSAREYISQETQYF.

This clonotype was seen a handful of times. The chain recombines TRBV28 with TRBJ2-7; D is ambiguous. The germline CDR1 and CDR2 sequences are MDHEN and SYDVKM. The V end lost 6 bases, the J end lost 3 bases, and 12 bases lay between the germline ends. The CDR3 is 13 amino acids. In nucleotides, the CDR3 is TGTGCCAGCAGGCGCGGTTCGGACTACGAGCAGTACTTC. Its translation: CASRRGSDYEQYF.

This clonotype was recorded many times. The chain combines TRBV5-1 with TRBJ2-4; the match to TRBD1 covers 9 bases. After removal of 4 bases from V and 8 bases from J, the junction contained 4 bases not matched to a gene. The CDR3 consists of 13 residues. Germline V lookup: CDR1 SGHRS, CDR2 YFSETQ. The CDR3 region is CASSADRGYIQYF. The DNA for the CDR3 is TGCGCCAGCAGCGCGGACAGGGGATACATTCAGTACTTC.